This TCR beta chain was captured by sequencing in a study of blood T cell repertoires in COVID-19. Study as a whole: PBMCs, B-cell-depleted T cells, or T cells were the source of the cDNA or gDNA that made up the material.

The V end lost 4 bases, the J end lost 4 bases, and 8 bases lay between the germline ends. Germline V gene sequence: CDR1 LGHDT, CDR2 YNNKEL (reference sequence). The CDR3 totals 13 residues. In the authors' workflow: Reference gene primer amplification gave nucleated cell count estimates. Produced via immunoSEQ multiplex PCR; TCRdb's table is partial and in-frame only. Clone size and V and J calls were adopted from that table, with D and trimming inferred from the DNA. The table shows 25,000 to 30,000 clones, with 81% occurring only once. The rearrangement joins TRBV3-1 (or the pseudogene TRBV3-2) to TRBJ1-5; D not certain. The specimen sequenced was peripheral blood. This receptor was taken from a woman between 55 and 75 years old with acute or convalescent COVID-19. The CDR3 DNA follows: TGTGCCAGCAGCCGCGAGGGTAATCAGCCCCAGCATTTT. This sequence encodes CASSREGNQPQHF.